This T cell receptor (beta chain) was profiled in a study of cytotoxic CD8 clonotypes in ibrutinib-treated CLL. Only one count was recorded for this clone. Depths of 1 in 200,000 to 1 in 1 million T cells were the sequencing target. Method: immunoSEQ multiplex PCR; TCRdb's copy keeps in-frame clones and lacks some. The data hold hundreds of thousands of clones, with roughly 71% observed a single time. Germline CDR1 is SGHAT and CDR2 is FQNNGV. The CDR3 consists of 14 residues. Trimming took 6 bases from V and 1 from J, leaving 12 bases between them. This receptor was obtained from a human donor with chronic lymphocytic leukemia. Sample: PBMCs, taken after 36 months of ibrutinib treatment. The rearrangement uses TRBV11-2 and TRBJ1-1; D gene uncertain. CDR3 amino acids: CASRKQIKNTEAFF. DNA for the CDR3: TGTGCCAGCAGGAAACAGATAAAGAACACTGAAGCTTTCTTT.